This T cell receptor (beta chain) was retrieved from a study of T cells after posttransplantation cyclophosphamide. Study-wide points: Later post-transplant blood repertoires were often dominated by donor CD8+ memory clones. Blood and skin or GI T cell repertoires showed limited TRB overlap.

Profiled with immunoSEQ multiplex PCR; TCRdb holds only in-frame clones, not every one. The data contain 15,000 to 20,000 clones, less than 85% of them singletons. The CDR3 is 15 amino acids. V lost 3 bases, J lost 3 bases, and 9 bases lay in between. Germline V lookup: CDR1 SNHLY, CDR2 FYNNEI. Comments on this clone: Its antigen remains unidentified.

Sequencing was done on a sample of memory CD4+ T cells sorted from blood. The sequence was collected from a man aged 30-40 years in good health and a related stem cell transplant donor. This chain uses TRBV2 with TRBJ1-6, with D unresolved. As DNA, the CDR3 is TGTGCCAGCAGTGAGGCGGATTACTATAATTCACCCCTCCACTTT. It translates to CASSEADYYNSPLHF.